This paragraph reports one TCR beta chain. In this sample, this clonotype turned up a few times. Which antigen it targets is not known. Base qualities were left out, and no much larger clone turns up one base away. Looking up the germline V gene yields CDR1 SGHRS and CDR2 YFSETQ. Its CDR3 holds 16 amino acids, cysteine through phenylalanine. CDR3 DNA only is kept here, 48 bases in frame from base 1. V ends up 3 bases short and J 0 bases short, with an unmatched junction base count of 6. This specimen belongs to a study of T cells in Graves' hyperthyroidism and ophthalmopathy (dated by TCRdb to between 2018 and 2020). Study-wide context: Peripheral blood samples were taken at the time of initial diagnosis, prior to any treatment. TCR V-J signatures able to tell the groups apart were searched for in a discovery cohort of 90 to 100 patients, of whom about 40 had Graves' ophthalmopathy and about 55 had stable Graves' hyperthyroidism. An independent validation cohort of about 19 hyperthyroidism patients and some 15 patients who later progressed to ophthalmopathy tested prospective prediction of ophthalmopathy. The 90 or so discovery patients were randomly split 7:3 into training and test sets. In several Graves' hyperthyroidism patients, the study also compared T-cell repertoires from thyroid tissue with T-cell repertoires from blood. After sampling, hyperthyroidism patients received methimazole starting at 30 mg daily, and ophthalmopathy patients received high-dose intravenous methylprednisolone. The paper reports TCR Vbeta CDR3 sequencing of 140 or so peripheral blood samples: around 41 ophthalmopathy, fewer than 85 hyperthyroidism and some 17 progressor patients. The full study reports these points: In validation, progression to ophthalmopathy was predicted by the model with around 71% sensitivity and roughly 76% specificity, a median of approximately 6.5 months before onset. A 13 V-J signature model separated ophthalmopathy from stable hyperthyroidism, with 87.88% sensitivity and 81.08% specificity in cross-validation and 80%/75% in testing. Most expanded thyroid clonotypes (frequency above 0.001) were also detected in blood, a finding suggesting that blood repertoires may reflect thyroid immune responses. No statistical method was used to set the sample size in advance, and investigators knew the group allocation.

TCR beta CDR3 regions were amplified from RNA transcripts. For the first round of RT-PCR on the TCR CDR3, the HTBI primer set was used together with the Qiagen OneStep RT-PCR kit. Libraries were constructed in a second round of multiplex PCR, after which size selection and purification were performed. The libraries were sequenced on an Illumina HiSeq2000 using paired-end 100 bp reads. Concerning the study's data processing: Raw data were processed with SOAPnuke, discarding reads with adapters, uncalled bases, mean Phred below 15, or no exact constant-primer or identifier match. High-quality paired reads were merged with COPE v1.2.5, and unique nucleotide sequences were defined as clonotypes. MiTCR v1.1 was used to align the clonotypes against IMGT TRBV, TRBD and TRBJ reference segments. The analysis included only V-J combinations with a frequency above 0.0001, which together covered roughly 99% of the repertoires. A TCS score was defined as the ratio between F50 (clonal expansion) and ExV (chaos), using BLOSUM62-based TCRdist between CDR3 peptides within each V-J. Welch's t-statistics and random forest reduced around 510 V-J features to about 12, which were used in a naive Bayes classifier (R e1071). TCRdb reworked the public reads: Q25 trimming with fastp, MiXCR clone assembly, productive beta chains retained. Rows are unified per CDR3 protein, each entry keeping the most common DNA and genes. The V and J calls here are based on TCRdb, not the publication. The sample table lists approximately 320,000 distinct CDR3 sequences, 16% of them with a count of one. The biggest ten clones account for approximately 33% of the sample.

Stable Graves' hyperthyroidism was defined as no progression to ophthalmopathy during 18 months of follow-up. The hyperthyroidism patients were between 18 and 65 years old and newly diagnosed, with a disease duration of less than 2 months. The study excluded patients with uncontrolled infections, other autoimmune diseases, pregnancy or lactation. Diagnoses relied on clinical symptoms, serum thyroxine and TRAb, thyroid ultrasound and orbital computed tomography. Ficoll-Paque density gradient centrifugation was used to isolate PBMCs from around 10 ml of fresh peripheral blood. Total RNA was extracted with Trizol reagent, and quality was checked on an Agilent 2100 Bioanalyzer.

The sequence was obtained from a man aged 25-45 years with Graves' hyperthyroidism. Sequencing input: blood. This receptor chain uses TRBV5-1 and TRBJ2-5, with 9 bases aligning to TRBD2. The DNA sequence follows: TGCGCCAGCAGCTGGTTAGCGGGAGCCTACCAAGAGACCCAGTACTTC. Translated, this is CASSWLAGAYQETQYF.